Listed below are T cell receptor beta chains from one sample, sequenced in a study of T cell responses to AZD1222 COVID-19 vaccine. Profiled with immunoSEQ multiplex PCR; TCRdb holds only in-frame clones, not every one. The data hold about 90,000 clones, with under 95% observed a single time. Here the sequenced sample was peripheral blood, taken on day 0 of MenACWY control vaccination. The receptors shown here come from an adult in good health. CDR3s include the opening cysteine and the closing phenylalanine or tryptophan. A D gene is named only where the DNA matches it firmly. Size tells how often a clone was seen (once, few, many) or the class of an expanded clone, and some rows leave it out.

clone_size	d_call	v_call	j_call	cdr3_aa	cdr3_nt
NA	NA	TRBV10-3	TRBJ1-1	CAISEGKRTEAFF	TGTGCCATCAGTGAGGGGAAGCGAACTGAAGCTTTCTTT
NA	TRBD2	TRBV6-6	TRBJ2-2	CASSYSAGDTGELFF	TGTGCCAGCAGTTACTCAGCGGGAGACACCGGGGAGCTGTTTTTT
NA	NA	TRBV18	TRBJ2-1	CASSPQNNEQFF	TGTGCCAGCTCACCACAGAACAATGAGCAGTTCTTC
NA	TRBD1	TRBV7-8	TRBJ1-3	CASSFQGAGGNTIYF	TGTGCCAGCAGCTTTCAGGGGGCAGGTGGAAACACCATATATTTT
NA	TRBD1	TRBV19	TRBJ2-3	CASSLRTGPDTQYF	TGTGCCAGTAGTCTTCGGACAGGGCCAGATACGCAGTATTTT
NA	NA	TRBV19	TRBJ2-7	CASSSPSYEQYF	TGTGCCAGTAGTAGCCCGTCCTACGAGCAGTACTTC
NA	TRBD2	TRBV9	TRBJ2-1	CASSASGGFYNEQFF	TGTGCCAGCAGCGCTAGCGGGGGGTTTTACAATGAGCAGTTCTTC
NA	TRBD2	TRBV18	TRBJ2-1	CASSQAGGDNEQFF	TGTGCCAGCTCACAAGCGGGGGGGGACAATGAGCAGTTCTTC
NA	NA	TRBV5-1	TRBJ1-2	CASSSQGEYGYTF	TGCGCCAGCAGCTCACAGGGAGAGTATGGCTACACCTTC
NA	TRBD2	TRBV28	TRBJ2-2	CASTTSGSGGELFF	TGTGCCAGCACCACTAGCGGGAGCGGCGGGGAGCTGTTTTTT
NA	NA	TRBV3-1/TRBV3-2	TRBJ1-3	CASSQVPSSGNTIYF	TGTGCCAGCAGCCAAGTCCCCAGCTCTGGAAACACCATATATTTT
NA	NA	TRBV6-6	TRBJ2-7	CASSYQGSLSYEQYF	TGTGCCAGCAGTTACCAAGGGAGTCTCAGCTACGAGCAGTACTTC
NA	NA	TRBV6-5	TRBJ1-3	CASRTFSGNTIYF	TGTGCCAGCAGGACATTCTCTGGAAACACCATATATTTT
NA	NA	TRBV28	TRBJ1-2	CASMGPWYTF	TGTGCCAGCATGGGCCCTTGGTACACCTTC
NA	TRBD2	TRBV6-1	TRBJ2-1	CASSDNGRAGEQFF	TGTGCCAGCAGTGACAACGGGAGGGCAGGGGAGCAGTTCTTC
NA	TRBD1	TRBV15	TRBJ1-5	CATSRAQTGSNQPQHF	TGTGCCACCAGCAGAGCTCAGACAGGGAGCAATCAGCCCCAGCATTTT
NA	NA	TRBV6-5	TRBJ1-6	CASKNSGQYNSPLHF	TGTGCCAGCAAAAATTCCGGACAGTATAATTCACCCCTCCACTTT
NA	TRBD1	TRBV7-9	TRBJ1-1	CASSPGGSVGTEAFF	TGTGCCAGCAGCCCAGGGGGCTCGGTGGGCACTGAAGCTTTCTTT
NA	NA	TRBV2	TRBJ1-6	CASSGVGNSPLHF	TGTGCCAGCAGTGGCGTGGGGAATTCACCCCTCCACTTT
NA	NA	TRBV6-5	TRBJ1-5	CAGSPHSNQPQHF	TGTGCCGGCAGTCCCCATAGCAATCAGCCCCAGCATTTT
once	NA	TRBV25-1	TRBJ2-1	CASSESAGGRYNEQFF	TGTGCCAGCAGTGAGTCTGCCGGGGGGCGGTACAATGAGCAGTTCTTC
NA	NA	TRBV5-5	TRBJ1-3	CASSRVSGLSGNTIYF	TGTGCCAGCAGCCGAGTCTCGGGCCTTTCTGGAAACACCATATATTTT
NA	NA	TRBV6-1	TRBJ1-6	CASSETEPGASSYNSPLHF	TGTGCCAGCAGTGAAACCGAACCGGGCGCTAGCTCCTATAATTCACCCCTCCACTTT
few	TRBD1	TRBV7-8	TRBJ1-2	CASSAPGQASGYGYTF	TGTGCCAGCAGCGCGCCGGGACAGGCTTCTGGCTATGGCTACACCTTC
NA	TRBD1	TRBV18	TRBJ2-1	CASSIDRASYNEQFF	TGTGCCAGCTCTATCGACAGGGCCTCCTACAATGAGCAGTTCTTC
NA	NA	TRBV5-1	TRBJ2-1	CASSLRQPNNEQFF	TGCGCCAGCAGCTTGAGGCAGCCCAACAATGAGCAGTTCTTC